The entry below describes one T cell receptor beta chain. Its target is unknown. The data are from a study of cytomegalovirus exposure and HLA in healthy donors. Study-level background: Most genotyped donors, about four fifths of about 360, had Caucasian-associated genetic ancestry.

This CDR3 contains 15 residues. With 60 Vbeta and 13 Jbeta primers, the PCR was carried out. Repertoires were generated with immunoSEQ multiplex PCR, while TCRdb's copy carries only in-frame clones and drops some. The data contain under 150,000 clones, approximately 73% of them singletons. Regarding the study as a whole: It has been reported that TCR beta sequences accurately predicted the HLA-A and HLA-B alleles of most subjects. Excluded: some indistinguishable V segments such as TRBV6-2 and TRBV6-3. CMV antigen specificity was confirmed in vitro for three CMV-associated chains.

The sequenced sample consisted of PBMCs. This receptor was obtained from a human donor in good health. The gene calls are TRBV21-1 and TRBJ2-1; the table's TRBD1 call for D was not verified on the DNA. TRBV21-1 is listed as a pseudogene. CDR3 DNA sequence: TGTGCCAGCAACCTCCGGGACAGCCATTTCCCTATGCAGTTCTTC. This translates into CASNLRDSHFPMQFF.